This T cell receptor (beta chain) was sequenced in a study of graft-versus-host responses after intestinal transplantation. The wider study: Recipients were given multivisceral, liver-intestinal, or isolated intestinal transplants. Study-wide results and limits: Circulating GvH clones peaking coincided with falling HvG clones soon after transplant.

Sequenced by immunoSEQ multiplex PCR; TCRdb stores in-frame clones only, minus some. Among roughly 100,000 clones listed, approximately 94% were seen once. A word on this clone: Its antigen is still unknown.

This CDR3 is built from 15 residues. Germline V gene sequence: CDR1 LNHDA, CDR2 SQIVND (reference sequence). Trimming took 1 base from V and 6 from J, leaving 16 bases between them. The input for sequencing was unstimulated CD8+ T cells sorted from spleen or lymph node cells, taken before intestinal transplant. This sequence joins TRBV19 and TRBJ2-7; D not certain. This clonotype was obtained from a human donor who received an intestinal transplant. The CDR3 reads CASSIGLIVGAEQYF. Here the CDR3 DNA reads TGTGCCAGTAGTATAGGTTTGATCGTTGGTGCCGAGCAGTACTTC.